These 28 T cell receptor beta chains were all obtained from the same sample, sequenced in a study of regulatory T cells in long-lasting Graves disease. Indicated time point: persistent/refractory GD, antithyroid drugs over 5 years with positive TRAb. PBMC-extracted RNA yielded the TCR library. Through Arm-PCR of CDR3 regions and iRepertoire HTBI primers, TCR beta libraries were built. TCRdb re-derived calls from the multiplex PCR reads in MiXCR, one entry per CDR3 protein. Altogether around 450,000 distinct CDR3 sequences are present, roughly 21% being singletons, with the ten largest covering approximately 6.4%. Sequenced material: peripheral blood mononuclear cells (PBMCs), taken when the disease was refractory, from a patient treated with antithyroid drugs. These receptors came from a female donor with Graves disease.

This clonotype was counted between two and nine times. This chain uses TRBV11-3 with TRBJ2-7, with 9 bases matching TRBD2. The CDR3 runs to 13 residues. After removal of 5 bases from V and 5 bases from J, the junction contained 4 bases not matched to a gene. Germline CDR1 is SGHNT and CDR2 is YENEEA. For the CDR3, the DNA is TGTGCCAGCAGCGCGGGGGGGATCAACGAGCAGTACTTC. Amino acid sequence: CASSAGGINEQYF.

The genes are TRBV20-1 and TRBJ2-7; TRBD1 or TRBD2 may be the D gene (5 bases each). Trimming stripped 3 bases from V and 0 bases from J, with 12 bases between. Per germline, CDR1 DFQATT and CDR2 SNEGSKA (reference sequence). The CDR3 loop spans 14 amino acids. The CDR3 sequence: CSASPGPPSYEQYF. Written as DNA, the CDR3 is TGCAGTGCTAGCCCGGGACCCCCCTCCTACGAGCAGTACTTC.

In this sample, this clonotype turned up many times. The genes are TRBV6-2 or TRBV6-3 and TRBJ2-7, with 9 bases that match TRBD1. Germline assignment: CDR1 MNHEY and CDR2 SVGEGT. The CDR3 has 14 residues. The ends lost 7 bases at V and 5 bases at J; junction bases unmatched: 9. The DNA for the CDR3 is TGTGCCAGCATGCTCCCCGGGACAGGGCACGAGCAGTACTTC. This encodes CASMLPGTGHEQYF.

Only a few counts were recorded for this clonotype. The chain uses TRBV5-1 and TRBJ2-7; 8 bases match TRBD1. CDR3 length: 14 amino acids. From germline, CDR1 is SGHRS and CDR2 YFSETQ. V shed 0 bases, J shed 11 bases, and the junction held 10 bases outside the gene matches. The CDR3 loop reads CASSLEDRETKEYF. The CDR3 DNA follows: TGCGCCAGCAGCTTGGAGGACAGGGAAACTAAGGAGTACTTC.

The chain links TRBV7-6 to TRBJ2-5, with 8 bases identical to TRBD1. The CDR3 consists of 16 residues. Looked up from germline, CDR1 is SGHVS and CDR2 is FNYEAQ. V trimming: 2 bases; J trimming: 5 bases; junction bases outside the gene matches: 10. The CDR3 DNA reads as TGTGCCAGCAGCTTAAGCGCCAGGGGGCTTCGCGAGACCCAGTACTTC. It yields the protein CASSLSARGLRETQYF.

Worth noting for this clonotype: A much larger clone lies a single base off, so this may be a read error. The chain links TRBV28 to TRBJ1-5; D is unresolved. The germline gives CDR1 MDHEN, CDR2 SYDVKM. V shed 2 bases and J shed 6 bases, with 11 bases lying between them. The CDR3 is made up of 14 amino acids. CDR3 in amino acids: CASSLGAPSQPQHF. CDR3 bases: TGTGCCAGCAGTTTAGGAGCCCCTAGTCAGCCCCAGCATTTT.

The rearrangement links TRBV7-9 to TRBJ1-1, with 7 bases matching TRBD1. V lost 5 bases and J lost 4; bases outside the gene matches: 7. The CDR3 extends over 14 amino acids. CDR1 and CDR2 (germline): SEHNR, FQNEAQ (reference sequence). The CDR3 loop is CASSKQGFVTEAFF. Written as DNA, the CDR3 is TGTGCCAGCAGCAAACAGGGGTTCGTCACTGAAGCTTTCTTT.

The table lists this clonotype with a few counts. The chain couples TRBV27 to TRBJ1-1, with 10 bases that match TRBD1. V was clipped by 5 bases and J by 1 base; unmatched bases: 7. The V gene's germline CDR1 is MNHEY and CDR2 SMNVEV (reference sequence). This CDR3 contains 16 residues. The CDR3 bases are TGTGCCAGCAGTCGGACAGGGGGGACCGCGAACACTGAAGCTTTCTTT. Its protein is CASSRTGGTANTEAFF.

J is TRBJ2-7 and V is TRBV27; 8 bases align to TRBD1. CDR1 is MNHEY, CDR2 SMNVEV, per germline (reference sequence). The ends lost 0 bases at V and 6 bases at J; junction bases unmatched: 1. The CDR3 is 13 amino acids. The CDR3 spells CASSLSRGREQYF. The CDR3, as DNA: TGTGCCAGCAGTTTATCCAGGGGGCGCGAGCAGTACTTC.

To note about this clonotype: Just one base apart from a much larger clone, this may be a read error. The chain is built from TRBV28 and TRBJ1-2, with D possibly TRBD1 on 5 matching bases. CDR1 and CDR2 (germline): MDHEN, SYDVKM. This CDR3 region has 13 residues. The CDR3 region has the DNA TGTGCCAGCGGTTTTGCCAGGGTTGGTGGCTACACCTTC. It is translated as CASGFARVGGYTF.

This clonotype was counted at least ten times. The genes are TRBV7-2 and TRBJ1-5; D call uncertain. Per the germline V gene, CDR1 is SGHTA and CDR2 is FQGNSA. The CDR3 sequence is 13 residues long. V was trimmed by 5 bases and J by 7 bases, leaving 12 bases between them. CDR3 sequence: CASSPNPRQPQHF. Here the CDR3 DNA reads TGTGCCAGCAGCCCCAATCCTCGGCAGCCCCAGCATTTT.

As to this clonotype: This may arise from a read error, as a much more abundant clone is one base away. The J gene is TRBJ2-5, the V gene TRBV29-1; D is undetermined. The V gene lost 6 bases and the J gene lost 3 bases, with 20 bases spanning the gap. CDR3 size: 15 residues. Germline-derived CDR1 and CDR2 are SQVTM and ANQGSEA. CDR3 in DNA: TGCAGCGTCAGCCTGACTGACCAAAATAAAGAGACCCAGTACTTC. Translating it yields CSVSLTDQNKETQYF.

This clonotype was detected ten times or more. V usage is TRBV7-2 and J usage is TRBJ2-4, with 8 bases matching TRBD1. CDR3 length: 14 amino acids. From germline, CDR1 is SGHTA and CDR2 FQGNSA. The V and J ends lost 1 base and 5 bases, in that order; junction bases with no gene match: 1. The CDR3 is CASSLGGQENIQYF. CDR3 in DNA: TGTGCCAGCAGCTTAGGGGGACAGGAAAACATTCAGTACTTC. The full variable domain, rest sourced from reference TRBV7-2 and TRBJ2-4, is GAGVSQSPSNKVTEKGKDVELRCDPISGHTALYWYRQSLGQGLEFLIYFQGNSAPDKSGLPSDRFSAERTGGSVSTLTIQRTQQEDSAVYLCASSLGGQENIQYFGAGTRLSVL.

In this sample, this clonotype turned up many times. The CDR3 sequence: CASSPTRGRGEAFF. The DNA of the CDR3 is TGTGCCAGCAGTCCCACCAGGGGACGGGGTGAAGCTTTCTTT. V gene TRBV28 combines with J gene TRBJ1-1; D is possibly TRBD1 (6 bases). There are 14 residues in the CDR3. Trimming left V 5 bases short and J 7 bases short, with 17 bases between. Germline V gene lookup returns CDR1 MDHEN and CDR2 SYDVKM. Looking up the rest from reference TRBV28 and TRBJ1-1 gives the full variable domain: DVKVTQSSRYLVKRTGEKVFLECVQDMDHENMFWYRQDPGLGLRLIYFSYDVKMKEKGDIPEGYSVSREKKERFSLILESASTNQTSMYLCASSPTRGRGEAFFGQGTRLTVV.

This clonotype was detected many times. The rearrangement uses TRBV27 and TRBJ1-4, with D tentatively TRBD1 (5 bases). This CDR3 contains 17 residues. Trimming pared 2 bases from V and 6 bases from J, leaving 19 bases between. CDR1 is MNHEY and CDR2 is SMNVEV in the germline V gene (reference sequence). The CDR3 here is CASSLIHPTEGYEKLFF. CDR3 bases: TGTGCCAGCAGTTTAATTCACCCGACAGAGGGGTATGAAAAACTGTTTTTT. Filled out from reference TRBV27 and TRBJ1-4, the complete variable domain reads EAQVTQNPRYLITVTGKKLTVTCSQNMNHEYMSWYRQDPGLGLRQIYYSMNVEVTDKGDVPEGYKVSRKEKRNFPLILESPSPNQTSLYFCASSLIHPTEGYEKLFFGSGTQLSVL.

CDR3 amino acids: CASSLSTSDEQYF. For the CDR3, the DNA is TGTGCCAGCAGTCTCTCGACGAGCGACGAGCAGTACTTC. The rearrangement uses TRBV7-9 and TRBJ2-7, with D unclear. Germline V lookup: CDR1 SEHNR, CDR2 FQNEAQ (reference sequence). The CDR3 covers 13 residues. V lost 6 bases to trimming and J lost 5 bases, with 14 bases between them.

The V gene is TRBV3-1, the J gene TRBJ2-7, with 10 nucleotides matching TRBD2. The CDR3 sequence is 17 residues long. Trimming at V came to 4 bases and at J to 0 bases, leaving 9 bases not matched to a gene. Germline V lookup: CDR1 LGHDT, CDR2 YNNKEL (reference sequence). The CDR3 sequence: CASSLKPGTSASYEQYF. In DNA form, the CDR3 reads TGTGCCAGCAGCCTCAAGCCCGGGACTAGCGCCTCCTACGAGCAGTACTTC.

In regard to this clonotype: This likely reflects a read error, since a far larger clone is one base away. The J gene is TRBJ2-7, the V gene TRBV7-9, with 7 positions matching TRBD1. CDR1 and CDR2 (germline): SEHNR, FQNEAQ (reference sequence). The CDR3 is made up of 13 amino acids. Written as DNA, the CDR3 is TGTGCCAGCGCGAAGGGGGCCCAGAAGGAGCAGTGCTTC. It codes for CASAKGAQKEQCF.

V is TRBV7-8 and J is TRBJ1-2, with D possibly being TRBD1 (6 bases). Germline CDR1 reads SGHVS; CDR2 reads FQNEAQ. Trimming stripped 6 bases from V and 4 bases from J, with 12 bases between. This CDR3 contains 13 residues. CDR3 nucleotide sequence: TGTGCCAGCAGTCTCGGACAGTTCTATGGCTACACCTTC. This sequence encodes CASSLGQFYGYTF.

Many counts were recorded for this clonotype. The V gene is TRBV12-3 or TRBV12-4, the J gene TRBJ1-5; 8 bases are shared with TRBD1. Losses at the gene ends were 3 bases for V and 1 base for J; bases not matched to a gene: 8. This CDR3 has 17 residues. As DNA, the CDR3 is TGTGCCAGCAGTTTCAGGACAGGGCTTAGCAGCAATCAGCCCCAGCATTTT. This codes for CASSFRTGLSSNQPQHF.

This clonotype was picked up a small number of times. CDR3 bases: TGTGCCAGCAGCCCTGGGGGGGATCGGCAGTACTTC. Amino acids: CASSPGGDRQYF. This chain connects TRBV16 to TRBJ2-7; 7 bases fit TRBD2. CDR1 and CDR2 from the germline V gene are KGHSY and FQNENV. The trim removed 4 bases at V and 9 bases at J, leaving 6 bases unmatched. CDR3 size: 12 residues.

The V gene is TRBV20-1, the J gene TRBJ2-7, with 7 bases matching TRBD1. Germline-derived CDR1 and CDR2 are DFQATT and SNEGSKA (reference sequence). Losses at the gene ends were 6 bases for V and 3 bases for J; bases not matched to a gene: 14. The CDR3 is 15 amino acids. CDR3 bases: TGCAGTGCCAGGGCTCGGACAGGCGGGCTCTACGAGCAGTACTTC. This encodes CSARARTGGLYEQYF.

CDR3 sequence (DNA): TGTGCCAGCAGTGAATATTCCCTTTCCCGGATTGGGGCTTTCTTT. This sequence encodes CASSEYSLSRIGAFF. The V call is TRBV25-1, the J call TRBJ1-1; no reliable D call. The CDR3 spans 15 residues. V was shortened by 0 bases and J by 11 bases, with 19 bases between the two germline ends. In germline, CDR1 is MGHDK, CDR2 SYGVNS. Looking up the rest from reference TRBV25-1 and TRBJ1-1 gives the full variable domain: EADIYQTPRYLVIGTGKKITLECSQTMGHDKMYWYQQDPGMELHLIHYSYGVNSTEKGDLSSESTVSRIRTEHFPLTLESARPSHTSQYLCASSEYSLSRIGAFFGQGTRLTVV.

The table lists this clonotype with many counts. The chain uses TRBV10-3 and TRBJ2-5; 10 positions match TRBD1. Germline lookup yields CDR1 ENHRY and CDR2 SYGVKD. J gave up 5 bases and V 9 bases, and 6 bases lay outside the gene matches. The CDR3 consists of 13 residues. The CDR3 region is CAMGGDRGETQYF. The CDR3 DNA reads as TGTGCCATGGGAGGGGACAGGGGCGAGACCCAGTACTTC.

In this sample, this clonotype turned up a few times. V and J are TRBV5-1 and TRBJ2-7; 7 nucleotides align to TRBD1. Per germline, CDR1 SGHRS and CDR2 YFSETQ. V lost 5 bases, J lost 0 bases, and 11 bases stayed unmatched. The CDR3 totals 16 residues. The CDR3 region has the DNA TGCGCCAGCAGTAGAACCGGGACAGATAGCTCCTACGAGCAGTACTTC. The encoded protein is CASSRTGTDSSYEQYF.

This chain joins TRBV27 and TRBJ2-1, with D unresolved. Per the germline V gene, CDR1 is MNHEY and CDR2 is SMNVEV (reference sequence). Trimming took off 4 bases at V and 9 bases at J, with 7 bases between the two ends. The CDR3 totals 11 residues. CDR3 DNA sequence: TGTGCCAGCAGTTCGACTGTTGAGCAGTTCTTC. Translated: CASSSTVEQFF.

This clonotype was counted many times. This rearrangement joins TRBV28 to TRBJ1-1; D is undetermined. Trimming removed 2 bases at V and 4 bases at J, with 11 bases between. The CDR3 length is 14 residues. CDR1 and CDR2 from the germline V gene are MDHEN and SYDVKM. This CDR3 is CASSLHRGPTEAFF. The DNA of the CDR3 is TGTGCCAGCAGTTTACACCGCGGACCCACTGAAGCTTTCTTT.

This clonotype was counted many times. The gene calls are TRBV12-3 or TRBV12-4 and TRBJ1-4; D may be TRBD1 (6 bases). This CDR3 has 16 amino acids. The V gene lost 6 bases and the J gene lost 0 bases, with 14 bases spanning the gap. The CDR3 sequence is CASRPTEGATNEKLFF. CDR3 DNA sequence: TGTGCCAGCAGGCCGACAGAGGGGGCAACTAATGAAAAACTGTTTTTT.